The 11 T cell receptor beta chains below all came from one sample that was sequenced in a study of shared clonotypes between healthy human individuals. Selected positively for CCR7 and CD45RO-negative, naive CD8 cells excluded terminally differentiated effector memory CD45RA+ cells. Data came from immunoSEQ multiplex PCR; TCRdb stores just in-frame clones and leaves some out. The sample includes around 2.1 million clones, 93% of them seen just once. The specimen sequenced was naive CD8+ T cells from PBMCs. These receptors all come from a man between 18 and 29 years old in good health. Some clones in this sample may be carry-over from other donors' samples.

CDR3: CASSLRFDGTHSYEQYF. CDR3 nucleotide sequence: TGTGCCAGCAGTTTAAGATTTGACGGGACTCACTCCTACGAGCAGTACTTC. The rearrangement uses TRBV27 and TRBJ2-7, with D possibly TRBD2 on 6 matching bases. The ends were cut back, 2 bases at V and 0 bases at J, with 17 bases in the middle. CDR1 is MNHEY, CDR2 SMNVEV, per germline (reference sequence). The CDR3 is 17 residues long.

About this clone itself: Other DNA sequences in the sample encode the same CDR3. The V call is TRBV28, the J call TRBJ1-1, with D possibly matching TRBD1 (6 bases). CDR3 length equals 13 residues. The germline CDR1 and CDR2 sequences are MDHEN and SYDVKM. Trimming left V 6 bases short and J 1 base short, with 9 bases between. The CDR3 loop is CASRLTGNTEAFF. DNA for the CDR3: TGTGCCAGCAGACTGACAGGGAACACTGAAGCTTTCTTT.

The chain recombines TRBV7-9 with TRBJ1-3, with D possibly matching TRBD1 (5 bases). The germline CDR1 and CDR2 sequences are SEHNR and FQNEAQ (reference sequence). This CDR3 contains 18 residues. V lost 5 bases and J lost 0, with 20 bases in between. This chain's CDR3 is CASSPRDLKETSGNTIYF. The CDR3 nucleotides read TGTGCCAGCAGCCCGAGGGACCTTAAGGAGACCTCTGGAAACACCATATATTTT.

The rearrangement uses TRBV28 and TRBJ1-2; a possible D gene is TRBD1 (5 bases). The germline gives CDR1 MDHEN, CDR2 SYDVKM. V lost 5 bases to trimming and J lost 5 bases, with 18 bases between them. This CDR3 has 15 amino acids. The CDR3 DNA follows: TGTGCCAGCAGTCTACCGTCCGACAGCGGGTATGGCTACACCTTC. Its translation: CASSLPSDSGYGYTF.

The genes are TRBV11-2 and TRBJ2-7, with 8 bases fitting TRBD1. V was pared by 5 bases and J by 6 bases, with 9 bases of the junction left unmatched. This CDR3 is built from 14 residues. Germline V lookup: CDR1 SGHAT, CDR2 FQNNGV. Here the CDR3 reads CASSPRDRNFEQYF. The CDR3 DNA is TGTGCCAGCAGCCCCCGGGACAGGAATTTCGAGCAGTACTTC.

V usage is TRBV27 and J usage is TRBJ2-1, with D perhaps TRBD2 (6 bases). V lost 6 bases to trimming and J lost 0 bases, with 12 bases between them. From germline, CDR1 is MNHEY and CDR2 SMNVEV (reference sequence). This CDR3 spans 15 amino acids. CDR3 bases: TGTGCCAGCAGGCCCGGGAGTAGCTCCTACAATGAGCAGTTCTTC. This codes for CASRPGSSSYNEQFF.

This clone was seen a single time. This chain connects TRBV28 to TRBJ2-3; D not resolved. The CDR3 extends over 18 amino acids. Trimming removed 4 bases from V and 0 bases from J, with 20 bases in between. Per the germline V gene, CDR1 is MDHEN and CDR2 is SYDVKM. CDR3: CASSSPIGADTSTDTQYF. CDR3 sequence (DNA): TGTGCCAGCAGTTCCCCAATTGGAGCAGATACTAGCACAGATACGCAGTATTTT.

The gene calls are TRBV29-1 and TRBJ2-2; TRBD2 might be the D (5 bases). Germline V gives CDR1 SQVTM, CDR2 ANQGSEA. The CDR3 is 15 amino acids. V was cut by 6 bases and J by 5 bases, with 19 bases left in between. CDR3 sequence (DNA): TGCAGCGTGAGTGATCGGACTGCTACAACCGGGGAGCTGTTTTTT. This gives the protein CSVSDRTATTGELFF.

Turning to this clone: The sample carries other DNA sequences with the same CDR3. The chain is built from TRBV9 and TRBJ2-7; D uncertain. The CDR3 loop spans 15 amino acids. CDR1 is SGDLS, CDR2 YYNGEE, per germline. Trimming shortened V by 0 bases and J by 4 bases, and 14 bases separated the two germline ends. CDR3 sequence reads: CASSVGTALGYEQYF. The CDR3 DNA sequence: TGTGCCAGCAGCGTAGGGACCGCTCTCGGGTACGAGCAGTACTTC.

This chain joins TRBV9 and TRBJ2-5; tentatively, D is TRBD2 (5 bases). The CDR3 is 14 amino acids. V shed 4 bases and J shed 5 bases, with 15 bases lying between them. Germline CDR1 and CDR2: SGDLS and YYNGEE. CDR3 protein: CASSPGGGRETQYF. The CDR3 region has the DNA TGTGCCAGCAGCCCAGGAGGAGGAAGGGAGACCCAGTACTTC.

The chain is built from TRBV27 and TRBJ1-1, with 7 bases identical to TRBD1. Germline V gene sequence: CDR1 MNHEY, CDR2 SMNVEV (reference sequence). V dropped 2 bases and J dropped 7; count of bases not matched to a gene: 7. There are 14 residues in the CDR3. CDR3 protein: CASSLMAGQLEAFF. The DNA for the CDR3 is TGTGCCAGCAGTTTAATGGCGGGACAGCTTGAAGCTTTCTTT.